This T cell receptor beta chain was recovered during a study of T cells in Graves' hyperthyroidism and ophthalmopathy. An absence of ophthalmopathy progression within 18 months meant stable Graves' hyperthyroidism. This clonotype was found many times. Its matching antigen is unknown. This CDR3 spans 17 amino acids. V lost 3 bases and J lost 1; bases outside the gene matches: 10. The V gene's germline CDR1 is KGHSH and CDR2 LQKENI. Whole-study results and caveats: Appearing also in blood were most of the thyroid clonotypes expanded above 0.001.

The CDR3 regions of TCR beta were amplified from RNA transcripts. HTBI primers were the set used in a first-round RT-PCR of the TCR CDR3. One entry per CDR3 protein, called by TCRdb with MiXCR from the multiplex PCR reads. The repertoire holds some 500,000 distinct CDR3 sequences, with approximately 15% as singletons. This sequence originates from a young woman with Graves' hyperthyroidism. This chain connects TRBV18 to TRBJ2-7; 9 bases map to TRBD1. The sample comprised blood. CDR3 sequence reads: CASSPIRDRDLSYEQYF. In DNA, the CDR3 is TGTGCCAGCTCACCTATTAGGGACAGGGACCTATCCTACGAGCAGTACTTC.